These 29 T cell receptor beta chains came from one sample sequenced in a study of cytomegalovirus exposure and HLA in healthy donors. Primers included in the PCR were 60 Vbeta and 13 Jbeta primers. Profiling relied on immunoSEQ multiplex PCR, and the TCRdb table lists in-frame clones only, not all of them. The data contain roughly 100,000 clones, roughly 80% of them seen just once; the ten biggest clones take up more than 2%. Sequencing was carried out using PBMCs. The receptor source for this set is a man in his forties in good health and CMV-seronegative.

The table lists this clone with a count of one. The chain uses TRBV13 and TRBJ2-7; TRBD2 matches at 8 bases. CDR1 and CDR2 from the germline V gene are PRHDT and FYEKMQ (reference sequence). CDR3 length: 13 residues. Trimming cost V 5 bases and J 1 base; bases outside gene matches: 1. CDR3 sequence reads: CASSRGGSYEQYF. CDR3 nucleotide sequence: TGTGCCAGCAGCCGGGGGGGTTCCTACGAGCAGTACTTC.

Here the CDR3 reads CATSREAGPYEQYF. The CDR3 DNA reads as TGTGCCACCAGCAGAGAGGCAGGTCCCTACGAGCAGTACTTC. This chain joins TRBV15 and TRBJ2-7, with D uncertain. This CDR3 contains 14 residues. Germline loops: CDR1 LNHNV, CDR2 YYDKDF (reference sequence). V lost 0 bases and J lost 2, with 8 bases in between.

This clone is a singleton in its sample. The chain recombines TRBV6-6 with TRBJ2-7; perhaps TRBD2 as D (5 bases). The CDR3 has 13 residues. Deletions cut 4 bases from V and 10 bases from J, with 17 bases between. Germline V gene sequence: CDR1 MNHNY, CDR2 SVGAGI (reference sequence). CDR3: CASSFEVGAIQYF. The CDR3 nucleotides read TGTGCCAGCAGTTTCGAGGTGGGAGCGATTCAGTACTTC.

Relative to its sample, this clone is medium-sized (0.01 to 0.1%). This sample also contains other DNA sequences that code for the same CDR3. J is TRBJ2-7 and V is TRBV5-1; D remains unclear. CDR3 length equals 12 residues. V gave up 1 base and J gave up 3 bases, with 5 bases separating them. The germline gives CDR1 SGHRS, CDR2 YFSETQ. CDR3 sequence (DNA): TGCGCCAGCAGCTTGTCCGGCTACGAGCAGTACTTC. Amino acids: CASSLSGYEQYF.

This clone was seen a few times. The J gene is TRBJ2-5, the V gene TRBV29-1; 7 bases line up with TRBD1. The germline V gene has CDR1 SQVTM and CDR2 ANQGSEA. V dropped 4 bases and J dropped 2; count of bases not matched to a gene: 4. The CDR3 consists of 13 residues. The CDR3: CSVGDSRQETQYF. The CDR3 region has the DNA TGCAGCGTTGGGGACAGCCGGCAAGAGACCCAGTACTTC.

V gene TRBV7-6 combines with J gene TRBJ2-1; 9 nucleotides match TRBD2. This CDR3 is built from 17 residues. The ends lost 2 bases at V and 4 bases at J; junction bases unmatched: 9. Germline CDR1 SGHVS, CDR2 FNYEAQ. The CDR3 sequence is CASSLRSGGGAYNEQFF. CDR3 in DNA: TGTGCCAGCAGCTTAAGATCGGGCGGGGGGGCATACAATGAGCAGTTCTTC.

The chain carries TRBV6-1 and TRBJ2-7; 9 bases match TRBD1. The CDR3 length is 15 residues. J was trimmed by 7 bases and V by 1 base; bases with no gene match: 8. Germline assignment: CDR1 MNHNS and CDR2 SASEGT. CDR3 residues: CASSEVGTGSGEQYF. The CDR3 DNA reads as TGTGCCAGCAGTGAAGTGGGGACAGGGTCTGGGGAGCAGTACTTC.

The rearrangement uses TRBV7-2 and TRBJ1-2, with 7 bases aligning to TRBD1. This CDR3 is built from 17 residues. After removal of 1 base from V and 4 bases from J, the junction contained 12 bases not matched to a gene. Germline V gene lookup returns CDR1 SGHTA and CDR2 FQGNSA. The CDR3 nucleotides are TGTGCCAGCAGCTTAGGGCCCCCGGGACAGTCTCCCTATGGCTACACCTTC. Translating gives CASSLGPPGQSPYGYTF.

The chain carries TRBV5-1 and TRBJ2-7, with D possibly matching TRBD1 (6 bases). Germline V lookup: CDR1 SGHRS, CDR2 YFSETQ. Trimming removed 3 bases from V and 0 bases from J, with 16 bases in between. This CDR3 spans 16 amino acids. This CDR3 is CASSSTQGALSYEQYF. In nucleotides, the CDR3 is TGCGCCAGCAGCTCTACACAGGGTGCCCTCTCCTACGAGCAGTACTTC.

Note on this clone: Other DNA sequences in this sample translate to the same CDR3. The chain uses TRBV13 and TRBJ1-4; D is possibly TRBD1 (5 bases). Germline V gene data show CDR1 as PRHDT and CDR2 as FYEKMQ (reference sequence). This CDR3 has 14 amino acids. The V gene lost 2 bases and the J gene lost 5 bases, with 9 bases spanning the gap. The CDR3 nucleotides are TGTGCCAGCAGCTTACGGAGACAGAATGAAAAACTGTTTTTT. This sequence encodes CASSLRRQNEKLFF.

The chain recombines TRBV7-2 with TRBJ1-1; D unresolved. Trimming removed 4 bases at V and 2 bases at J, with 11 bases between. The CDR3 spans 14 residues. Germline V lookup: CDR1 SGHTA, CDR2 FQGNSA. The CDR3 nucleotides are TGTGCCAGCAGCTCGTACTCCCAAAACACTGAAGCTTTCTTT. The encoded protein is CASSSYSQNTEAFF.

The rearrangement joins TRBV5-1 to TRBJ1-1, with D hard to call. V lost 2 bases, J lost 1 base, and 9 bases lay in between. The germline V gene encodes CDR1 SGHRS and CDR2 YFSETQ. The CDR3 runs to 14 residues. The CDR3 DNA reads TGCGCCAGCAGCTTTCGGGGTTGGAACACTGAAGCTTTCTTT. As protein: CASSFRGWNTEAFF.

There are a few counts of this clone. The chain recombines TRBV19 with TRBJ1-5; D ambiguous. The CDR3 is 12 amino acids. With 2 bases removed from V and 7 bases from J, the gap between germline ends came to 6 bases. Germline V gene sequence: CDR1 LNHDA, CDR2 SQIVND (reference sequence). The CDR3 here is CASSITLQPQHF. CDR3 sequence (DNA): TGTGCCAGTAGTATAACGCTACAGCCCCAGCATTTT.

With regard to this clone: The germline gene is not matched at one end of the junction; a read error may be the cause. The chain has TRBV7-9 and TRBJ2-1; no definite D call. The CDR3 sequence is 15 residues long. CDR1 and CDR2 (germline): SEHNR, FQNEAQ (reference sequence). The CDR3 nucleotides read TGTTCCAGCAGCGTACTGAGGCCCCGATACAATGAGCAGTTCTTC. Its translation is CSSSVLRPRYNEQFF.

This clone was recorded a few times. The V call is TRBV7-2, the J call TRBJ2-3; D is possibly TRBD2 (6 bases). CDR3 length equals 16 residues. Germline CDR1 SGHTA, CDR2 FQGNSA. Trimming stripped 1 base from V and 1 base from J, with 12 bases between. CDR3: CASSLGIGGGTDTQYF. Here the CDR3 DNA reads TGTGCCAGCAGCTTAGGTATAGGCGGGGGCACAGATACGCAGTATTTT.

The J gene is TRBJ2-2, the V gene TRBV6-5; 7 bases align to TRBD2. Germline values: CDR1 MNHEY, CDR2 SVGAGI. V lost 4 bases and J lost 4; bases outside the gene matches: 3. The CDR3 covers 14 residues. The CDR3 sequence is CASSSTSTTGELFF. The CDR3 nucleotides are TGTGCCAGCAGTTCGACTAGCACCACCGGGGAGCTGTTTTTT.

The J gene is TRBJ2-7, the V gene TRBV5-1; TRBD2 aligns across 8 bases. The CDR3 is 15 amino acids. Per the germline V gene, CDR1 is SGHRS and CDR2 is YFSETQ. V was clipped by 0 bases and J by 2 bases; unmatched bases: 4. CDR3: CASSLDGGDPYEQYF. CDR3 nucleotide sequence: TGCGCCAGCAGCTTGGACGGGGGGGACCCCTACGAGCAGTACTTC.

CDR3 sequence (DNA): TGTGCCAGCAGCTTAGAGGCAACCCCCGGGTCTGAAGCTTTCTTT. It codes for CASSLEATPGSEAFF. V usage is TRBV11-3 and J usage is TRBJ1-1; no clear D gene. V was pared by 0 bases and J by 6 bases, with 14 bases between. Germline V gene data show CDR1 as SGHNT and CDR2 as YENEEA. The CDR3 covers 15 residues.

V and J are TRBV5-1 and TRBJ2-7; D might be TRBD2 (5 bases). From germline, CDR1 is SGHRS and CDR2 YFSETQ. V lost 1 base to trimming and J lost 6 bases, with 11 bases between them. CDR3 length: 13 amino acids. The CDR3 region has the DNA TGCGCCAGCAGCTTGTCCCACGAGGGCGAGCAGTACTTC. Amino acid sequence: CASSLSHEGEQYF.

The chain uses TRBV6-1 and TRBJ1-6; a weak D match, TRBD1 (6 bases). CDR1 MNHNS and CDR2 SASEGT come from the germline V gene. V gave up 6 bases and J gave up 7 bases, with 13 bases separating them. The CDR3 is 14 amino acids. CDR3 sequence: CASRSKGGNSPLHF. CDR3 bases: TGTGCCAGCAGATCCAAGGGGGGGAATTCACCCCTCCACTTT.

As to this clone: Compared with germline, one end of the junction differs, possibly owing to a read error. This chain links TRBV7-6 with TRBJ2-2; maybe TRBD1 (6 bases). The V gene's germline CDR1 is SGHVS and CDR2 FNYEAQ. The CDR3 runs 14 residues. The CDR3 region is CASSLYRDTGKLFF. CDR3 DNA: TGTGCCAGCAGCTTATACAGGGACACCGGGAAGCTGTTTTTT.

J is TRBJ2-3 and V is TRBV7-9, with TRBD2 as a possible D gene (6 bases). The CDR3 contains 14 residues. Per the germline V gene, CDR1 is SEHNR and CDR2 is FQNEAQ (reference sequence). Trimming took 7 bases from V and 3 from J, leaving 14 bases between them. In nucleotides, the CDR3 is TGTGCCAGCATTGGGGGACTGGAAACAGATACGCAGTATTTT. It translates to CASIGGLETDTQYF.

V is TRBV14 and J is TRBJ2-7; TRBD2 might be the D (6 bases). The CDR3 loop spans 14 amino acids. The germline V and J ends were trimmed by 3 bases and 8 bases, with 17 bases remaining between them. CDR1 and CDR2 from the germline V gene are SGHDN and FVKESK. The CDR3 spells CASSQSSGRGKQYF. The CDR3 nucleotides are TGTGCCAGCAGCCAGTCCTCGGGCCGCGGGAAGCAGTACTTC.

The rearrangement uses TRBV11-2 and TRBJ2-3; 8 bases are a match to TRBD2. In germline, CDR1 is SGHAT, CDR2 FQNNGV. The CDR3 spans 15 residues. The trim removed 1 base at V and 6 bases at J, leaving 6 bases unmatched. The CDR3 reads CASSLVPLAGDTQYF. For the CDR3, the DNA is TGTGCCAGCAGCTTAGTGCCCCTAGCGGGCGATACGCAGTATTTT.

The chain carries TRBV7-8 and TRBJ2-1, with TRBD2 identical over 9 bases. This CDR3 contains 16 residues. Germline CDR1 is SGHVS and CDR2 is FQNEAQ. The ends lost 2 bases at V and 4 bases at J; junction bases unmatched: 6. The DNA of the CDR3 is TGTGCCAGCAGCTTATCCGGGACTAGCTCGTACAATGAGCAGTTCTTC. Its translation: CASSLSGTSSYNEQFF.

The chain couples TRBV19 to TRBJ2-5, with 14 bases lining up with TRBD2. The germline V gene has CDR1 LNHDA and CDR2 SQIVND (reference sequence). This CDR3 spans 15 amino acids. V lost 6 bases and J lost 5; bases outside the gene matches: 5. The CDR3 sequence: CASSLGLAGAETQYF. CDR3 sequence (DNA): TGTGCCAGTAGCTTGGGACTAGCGGGGGCGGAGACCCAGTACTTC.

In its sample, this clone was seen a few times. The chain carries TRBV29-1 and TRBJ2-7; TRBD1 might be the D (6 bases). Germline V CDR1 and CDR2: SQVTM, ANQGSEA. V was cut by 6 bases and J by 0 bases, with 9 bases left in between. CDR3 length equals 12 residues. DNA of the CDR3: TGCAGCGTCGCGGACAGCTCCTACGAGCAGTACTTC. Translation gives CSVADSSYEQYF.

This clone was seen only a few times. V and J are TRBV2 and TRBJ1-4, with D possibly TRBD1 on 6 matching bases. Trimming pared 6 bases from V and 3 bases from J, leaving 14 bases between. This CDR3 spans 15 amino acids. The germline gives CDR1 SNHLY, CDR2 FYNNEI. The DNA of the CDR3 is TGTGCCAGCAGAAGGGGGGGCGCGGCTAATGAAAAACTGTTTTTT. Translated, it gives CASRRGGAANEKLFF. Full variable domain (outside the CDR3, taken from reference TRBV2 and TRBJ1-4): EPEVTQTPSHQVTQMGQEVILRCVPISNHLYFYWYRQILGQKVEFLVSFYNNEISEKSEIFDDQFSVERPDGSNFTLKIRSTKLEDSAMYFCASRRGGAANEKLFFGSGTQLSVL.

V is TRBV7-9 and J is TRBJ2-2, with D perhaps matching TRBD2 (5 bases). The germline V gene encodes CDR1 SEHNR and CDR2 FQNEAQ (reference sequence). V lost 5 bases to trimming and J lost 0 bases, with 10 bases between them. This CDR3 region has 15 residues. CDR3 coding DNA: TGTGCCAGCAGCCGGCTAGCCACGAACACCGGGGAGCTGTTTTTT. Translated, it gives CASSRLATNTGELFF.